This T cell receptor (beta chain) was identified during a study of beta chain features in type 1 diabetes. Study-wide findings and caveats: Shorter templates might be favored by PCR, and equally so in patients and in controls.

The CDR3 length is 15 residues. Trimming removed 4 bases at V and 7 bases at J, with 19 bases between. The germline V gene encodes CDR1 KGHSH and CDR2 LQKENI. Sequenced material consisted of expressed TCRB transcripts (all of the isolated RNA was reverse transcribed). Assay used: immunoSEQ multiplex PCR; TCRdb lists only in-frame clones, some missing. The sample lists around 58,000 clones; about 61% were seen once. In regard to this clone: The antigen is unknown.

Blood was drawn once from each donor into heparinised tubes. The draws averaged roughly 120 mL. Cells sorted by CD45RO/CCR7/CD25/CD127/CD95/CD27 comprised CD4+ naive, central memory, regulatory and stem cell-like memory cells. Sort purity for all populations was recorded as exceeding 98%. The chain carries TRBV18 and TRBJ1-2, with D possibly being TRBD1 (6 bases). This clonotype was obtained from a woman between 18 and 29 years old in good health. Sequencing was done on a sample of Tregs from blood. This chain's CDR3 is CASSLSRRGPGGYTF. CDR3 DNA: TGTGCCAGCTCACTTTCCCGGCGGGGGCCGGGTGGCTACACCTTC. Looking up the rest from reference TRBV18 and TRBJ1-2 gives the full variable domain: NAGVMQNPRHLVRRRGQEARLRCSPMKGHSHVYWYRQLPEEGLKFMVYLQKENIIDESGMPKERFSAEFPKEGPSILRIQQVVRGDSAAYFCASSLSRRGPGGYTFGSGTRLTVV.